This TCR beta chain was obtained from a study of cytomegalovirus exposure and HLA in healthy donors. At the level of the study: Earlier sequencing of about 179 million T cells yielded around 100 million unique TCR beta sequences. Overall study results and limits: The study designated 160 or so TCR beta chains cytomegalovirus-associated. Reports indicate that TCR beta sequences accurately predicted the HLA-A and HLA-B alleles of most subjects. The majority of TCR sequences were rare, yet some public TCRs appeared in many donors.

The PCR had 60 Vbeta and 13 Jbeta primers. Produced via immunoSEQ multiplex PCR; TCRdb's table is partial and in-frame only. The sample includes about 96,000 clones, approximately 74% of them seen just once. About this clone itself: Antigen unknown.

The CDR3 spans 17 residues. V lost 4 bases, J lost 5 bases, and 7 bases stayed unmatched. Germline CDR1 is SGHRS and CDR2 is YFSETQ. Sequencing used PBMCs. The rearrangement links TRBV5-1 to TRBJ1-6, with 12 bases identical to TRBD1. The clonotype originates from a woman aged 70 to 79 in good health and CMV-seropositive. Here the CDR3 reads CASSLTGQGANNSPLHF. Written as DNA, the CDR3 is TGCGCCAGCAGCCTCACGGGACAGGGGGCTAATAATTCACCCCTCCACTTT.